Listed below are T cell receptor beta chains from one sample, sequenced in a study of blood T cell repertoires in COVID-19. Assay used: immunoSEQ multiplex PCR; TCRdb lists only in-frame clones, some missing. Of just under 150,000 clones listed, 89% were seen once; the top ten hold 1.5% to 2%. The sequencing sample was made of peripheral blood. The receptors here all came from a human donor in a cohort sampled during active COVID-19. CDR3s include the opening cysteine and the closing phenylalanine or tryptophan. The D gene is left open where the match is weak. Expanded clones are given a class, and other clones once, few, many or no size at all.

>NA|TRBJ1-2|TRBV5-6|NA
TGTGCCAGCAGCTCCGGACAGAACTATGGCTACACCTTC
CASSSGQNYGYTF
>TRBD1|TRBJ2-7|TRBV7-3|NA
TGTGCCAGCAGTATCACCGGGACAGATCGCAAGCAGTACTTC
CASSITGTDRKQYF
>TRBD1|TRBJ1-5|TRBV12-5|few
TGTGCTAGTGGTGACCGACAGGGGGCCTCTCAGCCCCAGCATTTT
CASGDRQGASQPQHF
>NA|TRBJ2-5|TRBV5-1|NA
TGCGCCAGCAGCCAGGTGGGCAGCGCCCGGGGTCAAGAGACCCAGTACTTC
CASSQVGSARGQETQYF
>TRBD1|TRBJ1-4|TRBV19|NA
TGTGCCAGTACCGGGACAGGGGGCGCCGCTAATGAAAAACTGTTTTTT
CASTGTGGAANEKLFF
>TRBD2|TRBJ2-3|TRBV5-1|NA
TGCGCCAGCAGCCCCCTACCCCGCGGGGGGGTCACAGATACGCAGTATTTT
CASSPLPRGGVTDTQYF
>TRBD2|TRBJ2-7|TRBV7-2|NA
TGTGCCAGCAGCTTAGGTGTTAGCGGGGTCTACGAGCAGTACTTC
CASSLGVSGVYEQYF
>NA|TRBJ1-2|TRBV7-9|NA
TGTGCCAGCAGCCCGCGGGGAGGGGAGATTTATGGCTACACCTTC
CASSPRGGEIYGYTF
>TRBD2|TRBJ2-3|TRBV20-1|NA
TGCAGTGCTAGTCGGACTAGCGGGTTTACAGATACGCAGTATTTT
CSASRTSGFTDTQYF
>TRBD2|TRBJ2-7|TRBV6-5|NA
TGTGCCAGCATCGCGGGGGGGCGGTCCTACGAGCAGTACTTC
CASIAGGRSYEQYF
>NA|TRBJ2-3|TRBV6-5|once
TGTGCCAGCAGTTATCGCGGGGAGTTGAGCACAGATACGCAGTATTTT
CASSYRGELSTDTQYF
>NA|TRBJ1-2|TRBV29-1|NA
TGCAGCGTTGAAGAACAGGGAGGGAACGGCTACACCTTC
CSVEEQGGNGYTF
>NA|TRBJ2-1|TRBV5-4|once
TGTGCCAGTTTTAGGCTAGGGACATCTTACAATGAGCAGTTCTTC
CASFRLGTSYNEQFF
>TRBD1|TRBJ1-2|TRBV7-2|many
TGTGCCAGCAGCGGGCGTTCCGGGACAGGGAGGCATGGCTACACCTTC
CASSGRSGTGRHGYTF
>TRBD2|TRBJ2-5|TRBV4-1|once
TGCGCCAGCAGCCATTTGACTAGCGGGGGAGAGACCCAGTACTTC
CASSHLTSGGETQYF
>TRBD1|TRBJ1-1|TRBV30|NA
TGTGCCTGGGAGGGGACAGAAAATAAAGAAGCTTTCTTT
CAWEGTENKEAFF
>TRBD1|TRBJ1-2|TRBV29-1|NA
TGCAGCGTTGAAGACCAGGAGGGGGCGCGTTATACTGATGGCTACACCTTC
CSVEDQEGARYTDGYTF
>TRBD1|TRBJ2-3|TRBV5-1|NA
TGCGCCAGCAGCTTGGGGGGACAGGGTCGGGATACGCAGTATTTT
CASSLGGQGRDTQYF
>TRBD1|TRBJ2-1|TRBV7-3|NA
TGTGCCAGCAGCGGACAGGGGTATAACAATGAGCAGTTCTTC
CASSGQGYNNEQFF
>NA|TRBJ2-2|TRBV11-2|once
TGTGCCAGCAGCGCGGGACCGAACACCGGGGAGCTGTTTTTT
CASSAGPNTGELFF
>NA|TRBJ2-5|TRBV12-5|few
TGTGCTAGTGGTTTGCCGACAGGACAAGAGACCCAGTACTTC
CASGLPTGQETQYF
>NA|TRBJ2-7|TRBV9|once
TGTGCCAGCAGCGTAGCCCACGGGAACGAGCAGTACTTC
CASSVAHGNEQYF
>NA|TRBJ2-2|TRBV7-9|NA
TGTGCCAGCAGCTTAGAAGGCGGCGGGGAGCTGTTTTTT
CASSLEGGGELFF
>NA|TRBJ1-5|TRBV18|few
TGTGCCAGCTCACCACCTTACATCCACGACAGCACCAATCAGCCCCAGCATTTT
CASSPPYIHDSTNQPQHF
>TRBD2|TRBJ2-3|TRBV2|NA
TGTGCCAGCGGTTGGGTAGCGGGGGCGCAAGATACGCAGTATTTT
CASGWVAGAQDTQYF
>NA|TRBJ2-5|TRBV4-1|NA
TGCGCCAGCAGCCAGTACAGGGTAGAAGAGACCCAGTACTTC
CASSQYRVEETQYF
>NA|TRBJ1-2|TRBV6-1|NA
TGTGCCAGCAGTGAAACAGGGTCTAACTATGGCTACACCTTC
CASSETGSNYGYTF
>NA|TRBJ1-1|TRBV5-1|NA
TGCGCCAGCAGCTTGGCAGTACTGAACACTGAAGCTTTCTTT
CASSLAVLNTEAFF
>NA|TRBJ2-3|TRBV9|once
TGTGCCAGCAGCGTAGATCTGGGGCCCGCCGCAGATACGCAGTATTTT
CASSVDLGPAADTQYF
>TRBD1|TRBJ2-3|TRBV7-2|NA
TGTGCCAGCAGCTTAGCTAACGTCAGGGGGAACTACACAAGGAGGGATACGCAGTATTTT
CASSLANVRGNYTRRDTQYF
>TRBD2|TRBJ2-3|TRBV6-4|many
TGTGCCAGCAGTGAAGGACTAGCGGACACAGATACGCAGTATTTT
CASSEGLADTDTQYF
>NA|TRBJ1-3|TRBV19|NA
TGTGCCAGTAGTGAGTCTTCTGGAAACACCATATATTTT
CASSESSGNTIYF
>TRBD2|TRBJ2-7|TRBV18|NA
TGTGCCAGCTCACCGGGCGGGGGGTCCTACGAGCAGTACTTC
CASSPGGGSYEQYF
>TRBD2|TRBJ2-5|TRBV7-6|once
TGTGCCAGCAGCTTAACTAGCGGGGGGGCCGGTGAGACCCAGTACTTC
CASSLTSGGAGETQYF
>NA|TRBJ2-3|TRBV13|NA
TGTGCCAGCAGCTTTGGCGGATACACAGATACGCAGTATTTT
CASSFGGYTDTQYF
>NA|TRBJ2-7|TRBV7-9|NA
TGTGCCAGCAGCTTAGACTGGAGGGACTTC
CASSLDWRDF
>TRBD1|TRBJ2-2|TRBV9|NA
TGTGCCAGCAGGGAATCCGGGACAGGCACCGGGGAGCTGTTTTTT
CASRESGTGTGELFF
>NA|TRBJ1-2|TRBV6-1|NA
TGTGCCAGCAGTGAAGCGCTTCTCGGGCAGGGCAGTGGCTACACCTTC
CASSEALLGQGSGYTF
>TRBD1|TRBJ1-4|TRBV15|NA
TGTGCCACCACCAAGGGGGCTACTAATGAAAAACTGTTTTTT
CATTKGATNEKLFF
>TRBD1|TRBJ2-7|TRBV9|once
TGTGCCAGCAGCGTAGCTGGAACACAGGGGGTGGGGGAGCAGTACTTC
CASSVAGTQGVGEQYF
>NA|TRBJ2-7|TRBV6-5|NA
TGTGCCAGCAGTTACTCGAGGGTTCTAGGGTCCTACGAGCAGTACTTC
CASSYSRVLGSYEQYF
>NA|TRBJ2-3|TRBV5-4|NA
TGTGCCAGCAGATCCCGACTAGGGGGGGAAGATACGCAGTATTTT
CASRSRLGGEDTQYF
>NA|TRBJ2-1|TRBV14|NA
TGTGCCAGCAGCCAAGGGAGCGCCTACAATGAGCAGTTCTTC
CASSQGSAYNEQFF
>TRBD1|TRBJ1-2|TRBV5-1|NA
TGCGCCAGCAGCTTGGGGACAGGGGGCATTGGCTACACCTTC
CASSLGTGGIGYTF
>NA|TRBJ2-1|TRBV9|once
TGTGCCAGCAGCGTAGCGCGTAATGAGCAGTTCTTC
CASSVARNEQFF
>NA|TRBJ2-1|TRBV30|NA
TGTGCCTGTCGGGGGAGCTCCTACAATGAGCAGTTCTTC
CACRGSSYNEQFF
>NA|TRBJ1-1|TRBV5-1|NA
TGCGCCAGCAGCACACAGGGCCCGGACACTGAAGCTTTCTTT
CASSTQGPDTEAFF
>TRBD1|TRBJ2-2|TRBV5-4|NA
TGTGCCAGCAGCTCCTTAACCAAGGGACAGGGGGCCGGGGAGCTGTTTTTT
CASSSLTKGQGAGELFF
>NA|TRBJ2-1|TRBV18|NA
TGTGCCAGCTCACAGGCGGGGTTCGCGGAGCAGTTCTTC
CASSQAGFAEQFF
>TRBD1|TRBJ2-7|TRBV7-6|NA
TGTGCCAGCAGCTTAGTGGGGGACAGGGTTAACGAGCAGTACTTC
CASSLVGDRVNEQYF
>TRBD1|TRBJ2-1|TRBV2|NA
TGTGCCAGCATGGTGTCGGGACAGCCTTCCTACAATGAGCAGTTCTTC
CASMVSGQPSYNEQFF
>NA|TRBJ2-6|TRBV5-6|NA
TGTGCCAGCAGACTATATCTCTCTGGGGCCAACGTCCTGACTTTC
CASRLYLSGANVLTF
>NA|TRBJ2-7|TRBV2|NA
TGTGCCAGCTGTATGACAGGCGGTCAATACGAGCAGTACTTC
CASCMTGGQYEQYF